This section outlines one TCR beta chain sequence together with its context. The protocol was immunoSEQ multiplex PCR, while the TCRdb copy is restricted to in-frame clones and leaves out a portion. The data hold just over 300,000 clones, with about 91% observed a single time. The sample originates from a study of blood T cell repertoires in COVID-19. The ends lost 7 bases at V and 2 bases at J; junction bases unmatched: 8. This CDR3 has 14 amino acids. Germline CDR1 is MNHEY and CDR2 is SMNVEV (reference sequence). Among Cohort 3 donors, those recovered had two negative PCRs, clearance, or symptom resolution.

This chain connects TRBV27 to TRBJ2-7, with TRBD2 identical over 7 bases. The specimen was PBMCs or T cells enriched from blood (not recorded which). The TCR comes from a woman aged 40 to 50 who had recovered from COVID-19. In nucleotides, the CDR3 is TGTGCCAGCAACCCTTATGGGACTACCTACGAGCAGTACTTC. Translating it yields CASNPYGTTYEQYF.